This T cell receptor (beta chain) comes out of a study of TET2 disruption in CD19-targeted CAR T cells (dated by TCRdb to the late 2010s). About the study as a whole: The number of samples was determined by the original clinical trial design and by which samples were available, and no additional inclusion criteria were applied. Study-wide conclusions, independent of this receptor: Conclusions about the CAR T cells of the patient were based on extensive analysis of a single subject.

The CDR3 has 18 amino acids, counting the end cysteine and phenylalanine. The DNA has 45 bases, all within the CDR3, and is read from base 1. The germline V end is reduced by 1 base and the J end by 5 bases; junction bases left unmatched: 15. CDR1 and CDR2 are read off the germline V gene as SGHVS and FNYEAQ. In the case of this clone: Its cognate antigen has yet to be identified. The read ends 3 residues before the CDR3 terminus; that terminus is restored from the germline J gene.

The treatment or condition label, read with the paper, signifies: autologous CTL019 cells: CD19 CAR with 4-1BB and CD3 zeta domains. TCR zeta and 4-1BB costimulatory signaling domains were built into the CD19 CAR. Leukapheresis was used to collect the T cells for CTL019 manufacturing from peripheral blood. The DNeasy Blood and Tissue Kit was used to extract genomic DNA from pre-infusion T cells, peripheral blood, or sorted post-infusion T cells. TCR beta chain deep sequencing was performed with the immunoSEQ assay. The original pipeline was this. Only productive TCR beta rearrangements were used to calculate clonotype frequencies. What TCRdb holds here is the immuneACCESS table cut down to in-frame rearrangements. Part of the clones is not present; checked against another copy, under half of the missing clones reflect an unresolved V gene, and the others are unexplained. The V and J calls and clone size come from that table; D and trimming were worked out from the DNA. For this sample, the table gives about 30,000 clones. Of the sample, approximately 2% falls within the top ten clones.

This specimen was CD8- CAR+ T cells sorted from cultured blood T cells, taken for CD19 CAR T cell therapy. This sample's cell subset or site label indicates: CD8-negative CAR-positive T cells from the infusion product. This clonotype was sampled from a man between 65 and 85 years old with chronic lymphocytic leukemia. The chain joins TRBV7-6 to TRBJ2-7; TRBD1 agrees with 9 junctional bases. The CDR3 corresponds to CASSLGGWGTGNLDEQYF. The part of the CDR3 DNA that was read is TGTGCCAGCAGCTTAGGGGGGTGGGGGACAGGGAATCTCGACGAG.